This is a list of T cell receptor beta chains from one sample in a study of regulatory T cells in long-lasting Graves disease. TCRdb reprocessed the multiplex PCR reads via MiXCR and lists one record per CDR3 protein. The sample holds about 440,000 distinct CDR3 sequences, 15% seen once. The sample also formed part of further work on T cells in Graves' hyperthyroidism and ophthalmopathy.

Sequenced here: peripheral blood mononuclear cells (PBMCs), sampled at new diagnosis, from a patient treated with antithyroid drugs. These receptors were collected from a woman aged 25 to 45 with Graves disease. Both conserved end residues are part of each CDR3. The order of the fields is D gene, V gene, clone size, J gene, CDR3 protein, CDR3 DNA. A D gene is named only where the DNA matches it firmly. Where a row states a size, it is once, few, many or the class of an expanded clone; other rows omit it.

d_gene: .; v_gene: TRBV28; abundance: many; j_gene: TRBJ2-1; CDR3aa: CASYPGWGNEQFF; CDR3nt: TGTGCCAGCTATCCTGGTTGGGGGAATGAGCAGTTCTTC
d_gene: .; v_gene: TRBV6-1; abundance: .; j_gene: TRBJ2-7; CDR3aa: CAGPRVYEQYF; CDR3nt: TGTGCCGGCCCCCGAGTTTACGAGCAGTACTTC
d_gene: .; v_gene: TRBV9; abundance: many; j_gene: TRBJ1-1; CDR3aa: CASSVSGGMNTEAFF; CDR3nt: TGTGCCAGCAGCGTATCGGGGGGGATGAACACTGAAGCTTTCTTT
d_gene: .; v_gene: TRBV7-9; abundance: many; j_gene: TRBJ2-1; CDR3aa: CASSLADAVEQFF; CDR3nt: TGTGCCAGCAGCTTAGCGGATGCGGTTGAGCAGTTCTTC
d_gene: .; v_gene: TRBV15; abundance: .; j_gene: TRBJ2-3; CDR3aa: CATHHTARTVTDTQYF; CDR3nt: TGTGCCACCCACCACACGGCGCGGACAGTCACAGATACGCAGTATTTT
d_gene: .; v_gene: TRBV6-1; abundance: many; j_gene: TRBJ2-7; CDR3aa: CASRSEGGYLAYEQYF; CDR3nt: TGTGCCAGCAGATCCGAAGGGGGGTACCTCGCCTACGAGCAGTACTTC
d_gene: .; v_gene: TRBV12-3/TRBV12-4; abundance: once; j_gene: TRBJ1-1; CDR3aa: CASSFIGAEAFF; CDR3nt: TGTGCCAGCAGTTTTATAGGGGCTGAAGCTTTCTTT
d_gene: .; v_gene: TRBV12-3/TRBV12-4; abundance: many; j_gene: TRBJ2-3; CDR3aa: CASSLLGGRPTDTQYF; CDR3nt: TGTGCCAGCAGTCTCCTCGGAGGGAGGCCCACAGATACGCAGTATTTT
d_gene: TRBD1; v_gene: TRBV6-1; abundance: .; j_gene: TRBJ2-7; CDR3aa: CASSGTGTHSSYEQYF; CDR3nt: TGTGCCAGCAGTGGGACAGGGACCCACAGCTCCTACGAGCAGTACTTC
d_gene: .; v_gene: TRBV11-2; abundance: many; j_gene: TRBJ2-7; CDR3aa: CASSLEERGQYF; CDR3nt: TGTGCCAGCAGCTTAGAAGAACGGGGGCAGTACTTC
d_gene: .; v_gene: TRBV7-9; abundance: many; j_gene: TRBJ2-3; CDR3aa: CASSPTGRDTQYF; CDR3nt: TGTGCCAGCAGCCCAACAGGGAGAGATACGCAGTATTTT
d_gene: .; v_gene: TRBV30; abundance: many; j_gene: TRBJ1-2; CDR3aa: CAWRGVRNGYTF; CDR3nt: TGTGCCTGGAGGGGGGTGCGGAATGGCTACACCTTC
d_gene: .; v_gene: TRBV28; abundance: many; j_gene: TRBJ2-3; CDR3aa: CASSSGGNGDTQYF; CDR3nt: TGTGCCAGCAGTTCAGGTGGGAACGGCGACACGCAGTATTTT
d_gene: TRBD2; v_gene: TRBV4-1; abundance: few; j_gene: TRBJ2-3; CDR3aa: CASSQKPSGRTLVTDTQYF; CDR3nt: TGTGCCAGCAGCCAGAAACCTAGCGGGAGAACCCTCGTCACAGATACGCAGTATTTT
d_gene: TRBD1; v_gene: TRBV28; abundance: many; j_gene: TRBJ2-7; CDR3aa: CASNPPGQGNSYEQYF; CDR3nt: TGTGCCAGCAATCCCCCGGGACAGGGGAACTCCTACGAGCAGTACTTC
d_gene: .; v_gene: TRBV7-3; abundance: few; j_gene: TRBJ2-7; CDR3aa: CASSLNSPAPQYF; CDR3nt: TGTGCCAGCAGCTTAAACAGCCCGGCGCCTCAATACTTC
d_gene: TRBD2; v_gene: TRBV9; abundance: .; j_gene: TRBJ2-3; CDR3aa: CASSHPRMGTSGSGADTQYF; CDR3nt: TGTGCCAGCAGTCATCCTAGAATGGGGACTAGCGGGAGTGGAGCAGATACGCAGTATTTT
d_gene: .; v_gene: TRBV3-1; abundance: many; j_gene: TRBJ1-4; CDR3aa: CASSLGGGGYEKLFF; CDR3nt: TGTGCCAGCAGCCTAGGAGGTGGGGGCTATGAAAAACTGTTTTTT
d_gene: .; v_gene: TRBV28; abundance: .; j_gene: TRBJ1-4; CDR3aa: CASSPIGGEVNEKLFF; CDR3nt: TGTGCCAGCAGTCCCATCGGCGGGGAGGTGAATGAAAAACTGTTTTTT
d_gene: .; v_gene: TRBV10-3; abundance: .; j_gene: TRBJ1-1; CDR3aa: CAISESTEAFF; CDR3nt: TGTGCCATCAGTGAGAGCACTGAAGCTTTCTTT
d_gene: .; v_gene: TRBV18; abundance: many; j_gene: TRBJ2-7; CDR3aa: CASSLNRGRDEQYF; CDR3nt: TGTGCCAGCTCACTAAACCGGGGCCGGGACGAGCAGTACTTC
d_gene: TRBD2; v_gene: TRBV25-1; abundance: .; j_gene: TRBJ2-1; CDR3aa: CASSAPGAGAPYNEQFF; CDR3nt: TGTGCCAGCAGTGCCCCAGGAGCGGGAGCCCCCTACAATGAGCAGTTCTTC
d_gene: TRBD2; v_gene: TRBV5-1; abundance: many; j_gene: TRBJ2-3; CDR3aa: CASSFSLAGSTDTQYF; CDR3nt: TGCGCCAGCAGCTTCTCACTAGCGGGTTCCACAGATACGCAGTATTTT
d_gene: TRBD1; v_gene: TRBV19; abundance: many; j_gene: TRBJ2-5; CDR3aa: CASSTGTEVTETQYF; CDR3nt: TGTGCCAGTAGCACCGGGACAGAGGTTACAGAGACCCAGTACTTC
d_gene: .; v_gene: TRBV24-1; abundance: few; j_gene: TRBJ2-7; CDR3aa: CATSDSTPYEQYF; CDR3nt: TGTGCCACCAGTGACTCCACACCTTACGAGCAGTACTTC
d_gene: TRBD2; v_gene: TRBV12-5; abundance: .; j_gene: TRBJ2-1; CDR3aa: CASGPGTRVFNEQFF; CDR3nt: TGTGCTAGTGGTCCCGGGACTAGAGTCTTCAATGAGCAGTTCTTC
d_gene: TRBD1; v_gene: TRBV28; abundance: many; j_gene: TRBJ2-7; CDR3aa: CASRTGQAYEQYF; CDR3nt: TGTGCCAGCAGGACCGGACAGGCCTACGAGCAGTACTTC
d_gene: .; v_gene: TRBV12-3/TRBV12-4; abundance: many; j_gene: TRBJ1-2; CDR3aa: CASSYSVGDGYTF; CDR3nt: TGTGCCAGCAGTTATTCCGTGGGGGATGGCTACACCTTC
d_gene: .; v_gene: TRBV5-8; abundance: many; j_gene: TRBJ1-2; CDR3aa: CASSLGRQNYGYTF; CDR3nt: TGTGCCAGCAGCTTGGGCCGGCAGAACTATGGCTACACCTTC
d_gene: .; v_gene: TRBV6-1; abundance: many; j_gene: TRBJ2-7; CDR3aa: CASSEARPYEQYF; CDR3nt: TGTGCCAGCAGTGAAGCACGCCCCTACGAGCAGTACTTC
d_gene: .; v_gene: TRBV27; abundance: few; j_gene: TRBJ1-5; CDR3aa: CASSFSSPSNQPQHF; CDR3nt: TGTGCCAGCAGTTTCTCGAGTCCTAGCAATCAGCCCCAGCATTTT
d_gene: .; v_gene: TRBV6-5; abundance: few; j_gene: TRBJ1-1; CDR3aa: CASSFSTYMNTEAFF; CDR3nt: TGTGCCAGCAGTTTCTCAACTTACATGAACACTGAAGCTTTCTTT
d_gene: TRBD2; v_gene: TRBV3-1; abundance: many; j_gene: TRBJ2-1; CDR3aa: CASSQGRLAEVEQFF; CDR3nt: TGTGCCAGCAGCCAAGGTAGACTAGCGGAAGTTGAGCAGTTCTTC
d_gene: TRBD1; v_gene: TRBV11-3; abundance: .; j_gene: TRBJ2-1; CDR3aa: CASSHDRAAWNEQFF; CDR3nt: TGTGCCAGCAGCCACGACAGGGCTGCGTGGAATGAGCAGTTCTTC
d_gene: .; v_gene: TRBV4-1; abundance: few; j_gene: TRBJ1-3; CDR3aa: CASSRTLSGNTIYF; CDR3nt: TGCGCCAGCAGCCGGACGTTATCGGGAAACACCATATATTTT
d_gene: .; v_gene: TRBV10-3; abundance: few; j_gene: TRBJ2-7; CDR3aa: CAITGGSEQYF; CDR3nt: TGTGCCATCACAGGGGGGAGCGAGCAGTACTTC
d_gene: .; v_gene: TRBV27; abundance: many; j_gene: TRBJ2-1; CDR3aa: CASNLGSSAYNEQFF; CDR3nt: TGTGCCAGCAACCTCGGATCATCGGCTTACAATGAGCAGTTCTTC
d_gene: TRBD2; v_gene: TRBV5-1; abundance: many; j_gene: TRBJ2-3; CDR3aa: CASSRIGGSSTDTQYF; CDR3nt: TGCGCCAGCAGCCGGATCGGGGGGTCTAGCACAGATACGCAGTATTTT
d_gene: .; v_gene: TRBV19; abundance: few; j_gene: TRBJ2-7; CDR3aa: CASATSRDSYEQYF; CDR3nt: TGTGCCAGCGCGACTAGTCGTGACTCGTACGAGCAGTACTTC
d_gene: .; v_gene: TRBV29-1; abundance: few; j_gene: TRBJ2-2; CDR3aa: CSLRAGRELFF; CDR3nt: TGCAGCCTACGGGCCGGACGGGAGCTGTTTTTT
d_gene: TRBD2; v_gene: TRBV6-4; abundance: few; j_gene: TRBJ2-1; CDR3aa: CASSYRGLAYNEQFF; CDR3nt: TGTGCCAGCAGTTACCGTGGACTAGCGTACAATGAGCAGTTCTTC
d_gene: .; v_gene: TRBV5-1; abundance: .; j_gene: TRBJ2-1; CDR3aa: CASSGASSYNEQFF; CDR3nt: TGCGCCAGCAGCGGTGCCAGCAGCTACAATGAGCAGTTCTTC
d_gene: .; v_gene: TRBV3-1; abundance: few; j_gene: TRBJ2-7; CDR3aa: CASSQENGIYEQYF; CDR3nt: TGTGCCAGCAGCCAAGAAAATGGGATCTACGAGCAGTACTTC
d_gene: TRBD2; v_gene: TRBV20-1; abundance: many; j_gene: TRBJ2-3; CDR3aa: CSARETSGRTVDTQYF; CDR3nt: TGCAGTGCTAGGGAAACTAGCGGGAGGACGGTAGATACGCAGTATTTT
d_gene: .; v_gene: TRBV9; abundance: few; j_gene: TRBJ2-4; CDR3aa: CASSVGIGQNIQYF; CDR3nt: TGTGCCAGCAGCGTAGGAATAGGACAAAACATTCAGTACTTC
d_gene: TRBD2; v_gene: TRBV12-3/TRBV12-4; abundance: many; j_gene: TRBJ2-6; CDR3aa: CASTFSAGRANVLTF; CDR3nt: TGTGCCAGCACTTTCTCAGCGGGGCGGGCCAACGTCCTGACTTTC
d_gene: TRBD1; v_gene: TRBV30; abundance: many; j_gene: TRBJ2-2; CDR3aa: CAWSGRDRATGELFF; CDR3nt: TGTGCCTGGAGTGGAAGGGACAGGGCGACCGGGGAGCTGTTTTTT
d_gene: .; v_gene: TRBV20-1; abundance: many; j_gene: TRBJ2-2; CDR3aa: CSARLSEQNTGELFF; CDR3nt: TGCAGTGCTAGGCTTAGCGAACAGAACACCGGGGAGCTGTTTTTT
d_gene: .; v_gene: TRBV11-2; abundance: many; j_gene: TRBJ2-3; CDR3aa: CASGRTPTGTDTQYF; CDR3nt: TGTGCCAGCGGGCGGACCCCGACCGGCACAGATACGCAGTATTTT
d_gene: .; v_gene: TRBV6-1; abundance: .; j_gene: TRBJ1-3; CDR3aa: CASRRSGIRPGNTIYF; CDR3nt: TGTGCCAGCAGAAGGAGCGGGATACGTCCTGGAAACACCATATATTTT
d_gene: .; v_gene: TRBV20-1; abundance: .; j_gene: TRBJ2-7; CDR3aa: CSARDDRKGRSYEQYF; CDR3nt: TGCAGTGCTAGAGATGATAGGAAGGGGCGATCCTACGAGCAGTACTTC
d_gene: TRBD1; v_gene: TRBV12-3/TRBV12-4; abundance: .; j_gene: TRBJ1-2; CDR3aa: CASSRSTGTGTPFYGYTF; CDR3nt: TGTGCCAGCAGTAGATCGACCGGGACAGGGACCCCCTTCTATGGCTACACCTTC
d_gene: TRBD2; v_gene: TRBV7-6; abundance: many; j_gene: TRBJ2-3; CDR3aa: CASNCGGRVTDTQYF; CDR3nt: TGTGCCAGCAATTGTGGGGGGAGGGTCACAGATACGCAGTATTTT
d_gene: .; v_gene: TRBV28; abundance: few; j_gene: TRBJ1-1; CDR3aa: CASSPLNGDEAFF; CDR3nt: TGTGCCAGCAGTCCACTAAACGGGGATGAAGCTTTCTTT
d_gene: TRBD2; v_gene: TRBV27; abundance: .; j_gene: TRBJ2-7; CDR3aa: CASRGLASSYEQYF; CDR3nt: TGTGCCAGCAGAGGACTAGCAAGCTCCTACGAGCAGTACTTC
d_gene: TRBD2; v_gene: TRBV12-3/TRBV12-4; abundance: many; j_gene: TRBJ2-1; CDR3aa: CASSPLEAGEFNEQFF; CDR3nt: TGTGCCAGCAGCCCCTTGGAGGCGGGAGAGTTCAATGAGCAGTTCTTC
d_gene: .; v_gene: TRBV11-2; abundance: many; j_gene: TRBJ1-4; CDR3aa: CASSSVRAYEKLFF; CDR3nt: TGTGCCAGCAGCTCCGTTAGGGCTTATGAAAAACTGTTTTTT
d_gene: TRBD1; v_gene: TRBV6-1; abundance: few; j_gene: TRBJ2-2; CDR3aa: CATRENWDRSNTGELFF; CDR3nt: TGTGCCACCAGGGAAAACTGGGACAGATCGAACACCGGGGAGCTGTTTTTT
d_gene: .; v_gene: TRBV12-3/TRBV12-4; abundance: many; j_gene: TRBJ2-2; CDR3aa: CASSLTETGELFF; CDR3nt: TGTGCCAGCAGTCTCACAGAGACCGGGGAGCTGTTTTTT
d_gene: .; v_gene: TRBV18; abundance: .; j_gene: TRBJ2-4; CDR3aa: CASSSIREGIQYF; CDR3nt: TGTGCCAGCTCATCTATCAGGGAAGGCATTCAGTACTTC